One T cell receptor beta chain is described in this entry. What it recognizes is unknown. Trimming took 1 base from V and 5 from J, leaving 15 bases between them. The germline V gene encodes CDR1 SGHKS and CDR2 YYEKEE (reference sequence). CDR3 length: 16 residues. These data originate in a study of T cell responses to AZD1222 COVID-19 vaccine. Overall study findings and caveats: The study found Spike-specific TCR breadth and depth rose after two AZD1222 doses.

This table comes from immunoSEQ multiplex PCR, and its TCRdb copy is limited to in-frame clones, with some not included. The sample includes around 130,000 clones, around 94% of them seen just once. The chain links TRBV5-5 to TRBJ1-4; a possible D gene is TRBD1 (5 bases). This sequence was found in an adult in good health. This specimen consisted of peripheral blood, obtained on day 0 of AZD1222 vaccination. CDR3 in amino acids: CASSLWGTGGNEKLFF. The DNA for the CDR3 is TGTGCCAGCAGCTTGTGGGGGACCGGCGGGAATGAAAAACTGTTTTTT.